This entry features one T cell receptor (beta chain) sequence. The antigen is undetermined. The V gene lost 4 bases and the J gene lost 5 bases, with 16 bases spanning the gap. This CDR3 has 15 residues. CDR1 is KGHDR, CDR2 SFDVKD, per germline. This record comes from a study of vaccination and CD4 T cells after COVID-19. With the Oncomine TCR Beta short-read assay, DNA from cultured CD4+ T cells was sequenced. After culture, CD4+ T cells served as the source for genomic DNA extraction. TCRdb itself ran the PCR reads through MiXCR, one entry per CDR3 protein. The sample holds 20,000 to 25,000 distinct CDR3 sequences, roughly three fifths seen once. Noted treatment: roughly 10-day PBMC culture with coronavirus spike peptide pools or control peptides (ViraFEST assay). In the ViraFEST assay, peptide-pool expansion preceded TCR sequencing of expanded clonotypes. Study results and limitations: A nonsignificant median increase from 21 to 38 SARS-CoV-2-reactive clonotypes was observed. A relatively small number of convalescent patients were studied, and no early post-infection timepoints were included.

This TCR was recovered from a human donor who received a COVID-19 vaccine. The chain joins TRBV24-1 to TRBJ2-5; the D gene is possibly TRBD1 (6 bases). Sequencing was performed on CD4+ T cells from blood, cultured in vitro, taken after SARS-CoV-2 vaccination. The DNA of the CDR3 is TGTGCCACCAGTGAGGGTACAGGGTGGGGGGAGACCCAGTACTTC. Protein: CATSEGTGWGETQYF.